The 9 T cell receptor beta chains in this list originate from one sample, sequenced in a study of naive and memory T cell subsets. A UMI-containing oligonucleotide was joined by 3' ligation to the TCR cDNA template. Four PCR rounds used nested alpha and beta constant region primers plus the SP2 primer. TCRdb fed the UMI-ligation and nested PCR reads into MiXCR, producing one record per CDR3 protein. The data contain about 26,000 distinct CDR3 sequences, roughly 5.4% of them singletons. The material sequenced was blood. These receptors all stem from an adult in good health.

Ten or more counts support this clonotype. This chain joins TRBV27 and TRBJ2-2; no definite D call. The CDR3 runs 13 residues. V lost 6 bases and J lost 4, with 9 bases in between. The germline V gene encodes CDR1 MNHEY and CDR2 SMNVEV (reference sequence). The CDR3 sequence: CASRGHPTGELFF. Here the CDR3 DNA reads TGTGCCAGCAGGGGTCACCCCACCGGGGAGCTGTTTTTT.

The chain combines TRBV21-1 with TRBJ1-5; the table's D call, TRBD1, has no DNA check behind it. TRBV21-1 is labeled a pseudogene. The CDR3 length is 15 residues. CDR3 coding DNA: TGTGCCAGCAGCTCCCAGGCGGGGGACAATCAGCCCCAGCATTTT. It specifies CASSSQAGDNQPQHF.

This chain connects TRBV9 to TRBJ2-2; D not resolved. CDR1 SGDLS and CDR2 YYNGEE come from the germline V gene. V gave up 0 bases and J gave up 1 base, with 13 bases separating them. This CDR3 region has 17 residues. The DNA of the CDR3 is TGTGCCAGCAGCGTAGTTCCAGACCACCTGAACACCGGGGAGCTGTTTTTT. It yields the protein CASSVVPDHLNTGELFF.

This clonotype is categorized as medium-sized. J is TRBJ1-1 and V is TRBV18, with 12 bases matching TRBD1. The CDR3 totals 17 residues. Trimming removed 4 bases from V and 3 bases from J; junction bases left unmatched: 9. Germline V gene data show CDR1 as KGHSH and CDR2 as LQKENI. The CDR3, as DNA: TGTGCCAGCTCACGGCCGGGACAGGGGGCGACGGACACTGAAGCTTTCTTT. It codes for CASSRPGQGATDTEAFF.

This clonotype was detected ten times or more. This chain joins TRBV28 and TRBJ1-1, with D perhaps TRBD1 (5 bases). The CDR3 extends over 12 amino acids. CDR1 MDHEN and CDR2 SYDVKM come from the germline V gene. The V gene lost 6 bases and the J gene lost 10 bases, with 15 bases spanning the gap. CDR3 nucleotides: TGTGCCAGCAGACGGGGGGGAAAAGGAGCTTTCTTT. Its protein is CASRRGGKGAFF.

Ten or more counts support this clonotype. V gene TRBV6-2 or TRBV6-3 combines with J gene TRBJ2-1; D gene unclear. CDR1 and CDR2 from the germline V gene are MNHEY and SVGEGT. This CDR3 spans 17 amino acids. V lost 7 bases and J lost 0, with 19 bases in between. Written as DNA, the CDR3 is TGTGCCAGCAATGGGGTCCGGCAGGCCAGCTCCTACAATGAGCAGTTCTTC. Translation gives CASNGVRQASSYNEQFF.

The sample holds a few counts of this clonotype. V gene TRBV10-3 combines with J gene TRBJ1-4; 7 nucleotides line up with TRBD1. V shed 6 bases, J shed 4 bases, and the junction held 8 bases outside the gene matches. From germline, CDR1 is ENHRY and CDR2 SYGVKD. The CDR3 covers 15 residues. The DNA of the CDR3 is TGTGCCATCAGCGAAAAGGACAGGAGTAATGAAAAACTGTTTTTT. This codes for CAISEKDRSNEKLFF.

This clonotype was observed many times. This chain connects TRBV4-3 to TRBJ1-2; 11 bases fit TRBD1. With V trimmed by 0 bases and J by 4 bases, 10 bases remained unmatched. Per germline, CDR1 LGHNA and CDR2 YSLEER. There are 18 residues in the CDR3. CDR3: CASSQDNGQGASGYGYTF. The CDR3, as DNA: TGCGCCAGCAGCCAAGATAATGGACAGGGGGCCTCTGGCTATGGCTACACCTTC.

This clonotype was detected ten times or more. V gene TRBV5-1 combines with J gene TRBJ2-7, with 11 bases fitting TRBD2. The CDR3 extends over 15 amino acids. Germline V gene lookup returns CDR1 SGHRS and CDR2 YFSETQ. V dropped 4 bases and J dropped 6; count of bases not matched to a gene: 9. CDR3 DNA sequence: TGCGCCAGCAGCCTCTTAGCGGGAGGGCCTCCCGAGCAGTACTTC. Translation: CASSLLAGGPPEQYF.